This TCR beta chain was sequenced in a study of blood T cell repertoires in COVID-19 (dated by TCRdb to the early 2020s). Study-level background: Samples covering the acute and convalescent phases of COVID-19 were provided by collaborators in the United States, Italy and Spain. The material from the prospective study consisted of cDNA or gDNA derived from T cells, B-cell-depleted T cells, or PBMCs. The dataset comprised deeply sampled blood TCRbeta repertoires from subjects exposed to, actively infected with, or recovered from COVID-19. Sample metadata almost always included a de-identified subject ID, COVID-19 status, age in years and sex. Where available, HLA class I and class II types were obtained from metadata supplied by the sample provider rather than from assay-based typing. A freely available public database, intended as a resource for researchers studying the immune response to SARS-CoV-2, is where the repertoires were released. Samples came from the ongoing ImmuneRACE study (first 160 participants) plus 1,254 subjects from 6 global collaborators. Overall study outcomes, separate from this receptor: Clinical and demographic metadata were provided uncurated, with the amount varying by source and participant.

The junction carries 11 bases between V and J, which are trimmed by 4 bases and 0 bases respectively. The CDR3 runs 15 residues from the cysteine to the phenylalanine. Only the CDR3 DNA stays, 45 bases, in frame from base 1. The germline V gene specifies SGHRS as CDR1 and YFSETQ as CDR2. TCRbeta CDR3 regions were amplified from genomic DNA by means of the immunoSEQ Assay, a bias-controlled multiplex PCR. Per the source publication's procedure: Nucleated cell counts per sample were estimated from amplification of reference gene primers within the assay. To quantify the absolute abundance of each unique TCRbeta CDR3 rearrangement, sequence reads were collapsed and filtered. For each sample, productive Simpson clonality was calculated as the square root of Simpson's diversity index over productive rearrangements. TCRdb carries this immuneACCESS record with in-frame sequences only. Its versions omit some clonotypes, under half of them owing to an unresolved V gene in the studies checked, with the rest unexplained. V and J calls and clone size follow that table, whereas D and trimming were derived from the DNA. The sample has roughly 190,000 clones on record, more than 80% of them singletons. Approximately 11% of the sample lies in the top ten.

At one collaborating source in Seattle, patients were enrolled during active infection and were followed longitudinally through the course of disease. Each collaborating institution followed its own protocols to collect whole blood in K2EDTA tubes. For TCRbeta analysis, collaborator samples were shipped as frozen whole blood, as isolated PBMCs, or as DNA extracted from either sample type. About this clone itself: This clone's antigen is unknown. No base quality values were provided; no much bigger clone lies one nucleotide off.

The TCR originated in a woman aged 40 to 49 with COVID-19, enrolled during active disease. Recombination joined TRBV5-1 with TRBJ2-4; 6 matching bases give a weak D call of TRBD1. The sample comprised peripheral blood. The DNA is as follows: TGCGCCAGCAGCCAGGACAGCCTAGCCAAAAACATTCAGTACTTC. This encodes CASSQDSLAKNIQYF.